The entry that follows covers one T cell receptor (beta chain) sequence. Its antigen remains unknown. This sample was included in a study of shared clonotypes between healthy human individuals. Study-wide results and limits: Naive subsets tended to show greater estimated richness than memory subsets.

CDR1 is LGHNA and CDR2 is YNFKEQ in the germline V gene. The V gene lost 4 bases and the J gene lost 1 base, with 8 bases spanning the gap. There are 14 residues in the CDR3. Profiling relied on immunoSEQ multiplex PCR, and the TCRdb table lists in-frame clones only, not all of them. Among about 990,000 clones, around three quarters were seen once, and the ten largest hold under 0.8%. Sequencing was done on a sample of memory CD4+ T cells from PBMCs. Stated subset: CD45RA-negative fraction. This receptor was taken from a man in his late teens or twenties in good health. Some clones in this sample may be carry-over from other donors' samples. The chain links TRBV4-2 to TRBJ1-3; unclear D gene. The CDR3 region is CASSRGISGNTIYF. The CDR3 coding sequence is TGTGCCAGCAGCCGGGGAATTTCTGGAAACACCATATATTTT.